This T cell receptor (beta chain) was sequenced during a study of shared clonotypes between healthy human individuals. Trimming took off 1 base at V and 0 bases at J, with 5 bases between the two ends. CDR3 length: 14 residues. Per the germline V gene, CDR1 is LGHNA and CDR2 is YSLEER. Only a few counts were recorded for this clone. Distinct nucleotide sequences in the sample also encode this CDR3. TCRdb's table, derived via immunoSEQ multiplex PCR, lists solely in-frame clones and lacks some. The data show about 2 million clones, approximately 95% seen once. The gene calls are TRBV4-3 and TRBJ2-3; TRBD2 might be the D (5 bases). Sequenced material: naive CD4+ T cells sorted from blood. Subset: CD45RA+ positively selected. This receptor was obtained from a man aged 18 to 30 in good health. The CDR3 nucleotides are TGCGCCAGCAGCCAAGCGGGAAGCACAGATACGCAGTATTTT. Translating gives CASSQAGSTDTQYF.